Below, 3 T cell receptor beta chains from the same sample are listed, as sequenced in a study of blood T cell repertoires in COVID-19. Sequenced by immunoSEQ multiplex PCR; TCRdb stores in-frame clones only, minus some. The repertoire holds around 81,000 clones, with roughly three quarters as singletons. The sample taken for sequencing was peripheral blood. These TCRs come from a human donor in a cohort sampled during active COVID-19.

The chain combines TRBV28 with TRBJ1-1, with unresolved D. V was cut by 7 bases and J by 0 bases, with 9 bases left in between. From germline, CDR1 is MDHEN and CDR2 SYDVKM. This CDR3 has 13 amino acids. The CDR3 sequence is CASITIMNTEAFF. As DNA, the CDR3 is TGTGCCAGCATTACAATCATGAACACTGAAGCTTTCTTT.

In this sample, this clone turned up a few times. This chain uses TRBV5-4 with TRBJ1-1; TRBD1 aligns across 8 bases. This CDR3 is built from 13 residues. CDR1 SGHNT and CDR2 YYREEE come from the germline V gene (reference sequence). Trimming at V came to 4 bases and at J to 7 bases, leaving 6 bases not matched to a gene. This CDR3 reads CASSRTGLHEAFF. CDR3 DNA: TGTGCCAGCAGCCGGACAGGGCTACATGAAGCTTTCTTT.

The chain uses TRBV5-1 and TRBJ2-5; a weak D match, TRBD2 (5 bases). The CDR3 is 15 residues long. Trimming took off 2 bases at V and 7 bases at J, with 18 bases between the two ends. Germline lookup yields CDR1 SGHRS and CDR2 YFSETQ. This CDR3 is CASSFLDETSGTQYF. The CDR3 bases are TGCGCCAGCAGCTTTTTAGATGAAACAAGCGGGACCCAGTACTTC. Looking up the rest from reference TRBV5-1 and TRBJ2-5 gives the full variable domain: KAGVTQTPRYLIKTRGQQVTLSCSPISGHRSVSWYQQTPGQGLQFLFEYFSETQRNKGNFPGRFSGRQFSNSRSEMNVSTLELGDSALYLCASSFLDETSGTQYFGPGTRLLVL.